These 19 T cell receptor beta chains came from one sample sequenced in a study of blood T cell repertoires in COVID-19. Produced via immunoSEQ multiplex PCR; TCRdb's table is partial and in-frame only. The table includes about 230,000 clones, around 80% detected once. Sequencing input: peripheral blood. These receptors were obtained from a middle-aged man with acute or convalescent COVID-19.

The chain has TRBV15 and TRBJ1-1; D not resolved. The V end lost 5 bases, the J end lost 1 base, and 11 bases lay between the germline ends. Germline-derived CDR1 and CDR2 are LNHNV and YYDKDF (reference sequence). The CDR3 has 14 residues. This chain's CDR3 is CATSGRIWNTEAFF. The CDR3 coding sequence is TGTGCCACCAGCGGCAGGATTTGGAACACTGAAGCTTTCTTT.

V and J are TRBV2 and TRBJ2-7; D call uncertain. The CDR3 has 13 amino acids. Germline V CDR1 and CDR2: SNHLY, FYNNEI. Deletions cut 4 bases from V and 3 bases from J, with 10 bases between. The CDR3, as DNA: TGTGCCAGCAGTGTACCAGGTAACTACGAGCAGTACTTC. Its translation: CASSVPGNYEQYF.

The DNA of the CDR3 is TGTGCGGGAGGTTCTAAGAGGAACACTGAAGCTTTCTTT. This gives the protein CAGGSKRNTEAFF. The genes are TRBV10-3 and TRBJ1-1; the D is unclear. The CDR3 loop spans 13 amino acids. The germline V gene has CDR1 ENHRY and CDR2 SYGVKD.

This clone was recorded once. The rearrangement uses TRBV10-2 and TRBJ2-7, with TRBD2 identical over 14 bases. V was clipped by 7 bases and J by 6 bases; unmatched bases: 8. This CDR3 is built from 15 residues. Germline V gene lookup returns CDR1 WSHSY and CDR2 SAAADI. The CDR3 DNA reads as TGCGCCAGCACCTTGACTAGCGGGAGGGCCGGCGAGCAGTACTTC. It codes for CASTLTSGRAGEQYF.

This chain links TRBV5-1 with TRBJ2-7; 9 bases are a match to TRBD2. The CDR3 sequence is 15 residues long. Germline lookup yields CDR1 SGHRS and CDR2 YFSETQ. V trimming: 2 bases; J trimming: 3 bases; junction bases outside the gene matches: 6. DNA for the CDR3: TGCGCCAGCAGCTTTTCTAGCGGGACGAACTACGAGCAGTACTTC. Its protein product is CASSFSSGTNYEQYF.

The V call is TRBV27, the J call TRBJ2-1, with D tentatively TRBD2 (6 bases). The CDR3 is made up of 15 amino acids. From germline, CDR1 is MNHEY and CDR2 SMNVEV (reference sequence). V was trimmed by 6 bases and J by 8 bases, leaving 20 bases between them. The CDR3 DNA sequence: TGTGCCAGCAGGGGGCGGAGGGACCGGGACTATGAGCAGTTCTTC. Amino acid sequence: CASRGRRDRDYEQFF.

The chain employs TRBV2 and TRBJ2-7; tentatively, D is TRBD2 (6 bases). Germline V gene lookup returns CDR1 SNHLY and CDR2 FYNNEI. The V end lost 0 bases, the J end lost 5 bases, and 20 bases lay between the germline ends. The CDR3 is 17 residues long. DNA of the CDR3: TGTGCCAGCAGTGAAGCGCGTGGCAGGGACTTACCTGACGAGCAGTACTTC. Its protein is CASSEARGRDLPDEQYF.

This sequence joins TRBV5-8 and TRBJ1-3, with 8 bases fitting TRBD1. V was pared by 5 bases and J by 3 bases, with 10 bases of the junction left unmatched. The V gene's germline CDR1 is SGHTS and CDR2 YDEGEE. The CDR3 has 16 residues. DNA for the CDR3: TGTGCCAGCAGATATTACGGACAGGGCGTTGGAAACACCATATATTTT. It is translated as CASRYYGQGVGNTIYF.

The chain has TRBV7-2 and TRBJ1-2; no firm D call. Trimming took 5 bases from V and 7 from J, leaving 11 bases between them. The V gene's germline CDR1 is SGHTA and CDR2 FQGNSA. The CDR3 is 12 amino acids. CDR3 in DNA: TGTGCCAGCAGCCAGATTGATGGTGGCTACACCTTC. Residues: CASSQIDGGYTF.

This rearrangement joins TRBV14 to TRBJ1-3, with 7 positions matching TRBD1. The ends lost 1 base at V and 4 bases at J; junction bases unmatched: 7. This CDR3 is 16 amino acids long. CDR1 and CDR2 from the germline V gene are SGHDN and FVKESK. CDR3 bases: TGTGCCAGCAGCCAAGGGACGACAGGGTACGGAAACACCATATATTTT. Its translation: CASSQGTTGYGNTIYF.

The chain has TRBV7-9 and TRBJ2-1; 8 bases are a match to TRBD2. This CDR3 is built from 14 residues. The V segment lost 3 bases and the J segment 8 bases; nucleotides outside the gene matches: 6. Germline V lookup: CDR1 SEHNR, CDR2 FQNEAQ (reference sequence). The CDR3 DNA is TGTGCCAGCAGCTTTATCGGGACTAGGGATGAGCAGTTCTTC. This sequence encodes CASSFIGTRDEQFF.

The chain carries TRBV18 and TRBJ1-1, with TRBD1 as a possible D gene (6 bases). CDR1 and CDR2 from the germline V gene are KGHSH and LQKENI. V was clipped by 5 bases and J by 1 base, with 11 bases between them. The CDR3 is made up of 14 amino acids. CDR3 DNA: TGTGCCAGCTCAGAGGGACACACGAACACTGAAGCTTTCTTT. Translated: CASSEGHTNTEAFF. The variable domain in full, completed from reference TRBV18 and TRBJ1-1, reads NAGVMQNPRHLVRRRGQEARLRCSPMKGHSHVYWYRQLPEEGLKFMVYLQKENIIDESGMPKERFSAEFPKEGPSILRIQQVVRGDSAAYFCASSEGHTNTEAFFGQGTRLTVV.

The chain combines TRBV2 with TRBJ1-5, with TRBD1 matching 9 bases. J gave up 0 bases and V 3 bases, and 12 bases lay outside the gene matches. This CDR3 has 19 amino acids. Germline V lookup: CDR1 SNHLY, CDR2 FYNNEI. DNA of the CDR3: TGTGCCAGCAGTGAGTTGATGGGACAGGGACAATATAGCAATCAGCCCCAGCATTTT. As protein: CASSELMGQGQYSNQPQHF.

CDR3 DNA: TGTGCCAGCAGCCTATCACAGACGAACACTGAAGCTTTCTTT. Translation: CASSLSQTNTEAFF. This chain links TRBV21-1 with TRBJ1-1; the DNA was not used to check the table's D call, TRBD1. TRBV21-1 counts as a pseudogene. CDR3 length: 14 residues.

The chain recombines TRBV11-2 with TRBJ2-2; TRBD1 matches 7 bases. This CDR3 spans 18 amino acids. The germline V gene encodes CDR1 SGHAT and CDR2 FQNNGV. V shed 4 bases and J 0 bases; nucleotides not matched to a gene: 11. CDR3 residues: CASSSDAGTAANTGELFF. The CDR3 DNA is TGTGCCAGCAGCTCTGATGCCGGGACAGCTGCGAACACCGGGGAGCTGTTTTTT.

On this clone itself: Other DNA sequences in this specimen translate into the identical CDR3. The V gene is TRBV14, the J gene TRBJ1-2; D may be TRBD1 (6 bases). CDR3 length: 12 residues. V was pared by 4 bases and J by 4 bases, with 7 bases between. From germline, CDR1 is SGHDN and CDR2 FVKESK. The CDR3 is CASSPTGYGYTF. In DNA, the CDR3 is TGTGCCAGCAGCCCGACAGGCTATGGCTACACCTTC.

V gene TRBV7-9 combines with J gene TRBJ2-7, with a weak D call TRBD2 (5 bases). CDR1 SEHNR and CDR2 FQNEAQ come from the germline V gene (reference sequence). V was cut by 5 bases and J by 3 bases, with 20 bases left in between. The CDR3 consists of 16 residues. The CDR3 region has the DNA TGTGCCAGCAGCCCCCTGGGCGGGCAAAAAAACTACGAGCAGTACTTC. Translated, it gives CASSPLGGQKNYEQYF.

The CDR3, as DNA: TGTGCCAGCAGTGCGCGAGCCAACACTGAAGCTTTCTTT. It translates to CASSARANTEAFF. The chain couples TRBV6-4 to TRBJ1-1; D uncertain. The V gene's germline CDR1 is MRHNA and CDR2 SNTAGT. Trimming pared 4 bases from V and 2 bases from J, leaving 8 bases between. The CDR3 loop spans 13 amino acids.

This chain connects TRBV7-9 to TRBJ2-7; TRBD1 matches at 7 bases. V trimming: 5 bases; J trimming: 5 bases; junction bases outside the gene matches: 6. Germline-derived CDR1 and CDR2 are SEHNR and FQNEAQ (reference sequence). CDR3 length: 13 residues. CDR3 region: CASSPGTEDEQYF. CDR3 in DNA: TGTGCCAGCAGCCCCGGGACAGAGGACGAGCAGTACTTC.